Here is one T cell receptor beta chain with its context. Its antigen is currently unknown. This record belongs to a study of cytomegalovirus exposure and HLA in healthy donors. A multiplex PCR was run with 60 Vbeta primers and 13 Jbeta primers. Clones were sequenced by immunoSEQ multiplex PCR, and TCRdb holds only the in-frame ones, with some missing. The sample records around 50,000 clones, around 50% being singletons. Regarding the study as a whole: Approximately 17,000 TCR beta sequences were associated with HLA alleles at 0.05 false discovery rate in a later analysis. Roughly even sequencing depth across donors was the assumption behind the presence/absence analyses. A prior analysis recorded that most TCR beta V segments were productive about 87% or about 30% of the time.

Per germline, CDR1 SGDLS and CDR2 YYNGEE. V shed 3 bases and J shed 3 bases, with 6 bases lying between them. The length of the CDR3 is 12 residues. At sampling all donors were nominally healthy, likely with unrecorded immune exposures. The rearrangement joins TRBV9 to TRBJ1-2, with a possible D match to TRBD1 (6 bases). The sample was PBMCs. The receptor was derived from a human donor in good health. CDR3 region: CASSGTDYGYTF. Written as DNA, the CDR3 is TGTGCCAGCAGCGGGACAGACTATGGCTACACCTTC.